A single sample gave rise to the 18 T cell receptor beta chains below, sequenced in a study of blood T cell repertoires in COVID-19. Profiling relied on immunoSEQ multiplex PCR, and the TCRdb table lists in-frame clones only, not all of them. In the table there are 250,000 to 300,000 clones, 75% to 90% of which are singletons. Sequencing was done on a sample of peripheral blood. All receptors come from a woman aged 70-85 years with acute or convalescent COVID-19.

The J gene is TRBJ1-5, the V gene TRBV6-5, with 8 bases fitting TRBD1. Germline V gene lookup returns CDR1 MNHEY and CDR2 SVGAGI. This CDR3 is 14 amino acids long. Germline trimming cut 6 bases from V and 4 bases from J; bases unmatched to any gene: 5. Here the CDR3 reads CASRRTGMNQPQHF. CDR3 bases: TGTGCCAGCAGACGGACAGGGATGAATCAGCCCCAGCATTTT.

The gene calls are TRBV3-1 (or the pseudogene TRBV3-2) and TRBJ1-2; 8 bases are a match to TRBD1. Trimming removed 5 bases from V and 5 bases from J; junction bases left unmatched: 10. The CDR3 totals 15 residues. CDR1 LGHDT and CDR2 YNNKEL come from the germline V gene (reference sequence). CDR3 loop: CASSSNQGAKYGYTF. DNA for the CDR3: TGTGCCAGCAGCTCGAACCAGGGGGCGAAGTATGGCTACACCTTC.

This chain joins TRBV11-2 and TRBJ2-2; 9 bases fit TRBD1. CDR1 SGHAT and CDR2 FQNNGV come from the germline V gene. This CDR3 is 16 amino acids long. V shed 3 bases, J shed 0 bases, and the junction held 2 bases outside the gene matches. DNA for the CDR3: TGTGCCAGCAGCTTTGGGACAGGGACGAACACCGGGGAGCTGTTTTTT. The encoded protein is CASSFGTGTNTGELFF.

The V and J genes are TRBV5-4 and TRBJ1-1; D possibly corresponds to TRBD1 (5 bases). The CDR3 spans 13 residues. Trimming removed 2 bases at V and 5 bases at J, with 10 bases between. Germline CDR1 SGHNT, CDR2 YYREEE (reference sequence). The CDR3 coding sequence is TGTGCCAGCAGCTTTGACAGAAGGACTGAAGCTTTCTTT. Translated: CASSFDRRTEAFF.

The chain carries TRBV7-2 and TRBJ2-1; tentative D call: TRBD1 (6 bases). Germline lookup yields CDR1 SGHTA and CDR2 FQGNSA. Trimming left V 5 bases short and J 6 bases short, with 17 bases between. The CDR3 spans 15 residues. For the CDR3, the DNA is TGTGCCAGCAGCCGGCCTGGGGGCTACGGCAATGAGCAGTTCTTC. Protein sequence: CASSRPGGYGNEQFF.

V and J are TRBV6-6 and TRBJ1-2; possible D gene TRBD1, 5 bases. The length of the CDR3 is 14 residues. Germline CDR1 is MNHNY and CDR2 is SVGAGI (reference sequence). V was pared by 6 bases and J by 6 bases, with 17 bases between. The CDR3: CASSQLGLSDGYTF. The DNA of the CDR3 is TGTGCCAGCAGCCAGTTGGGACTCTCGGATGGCTACACCTTC.

A word on this clone: Other DNA sequences of this sample code for an identical CDR3. V and J are TRBV7-8 and TRBJ2-7, with D unresolved. Germline assignment: CDR1 SGHVS and CDR2 FQNEAQ. V was shortened by 2 bases and J by 4 bases, with 6 bases between the two germline ends. This CDR3 is 12 amino acids long. The CDR3 nucleotides are TGTGCCAGCAGCTTACAGGCTTACGAGCAGTACTTC. This translates into CASSLQAYEQYF.

The chain is built from TRBV5-1 and TRBJ2-1, with a tentative D call TRBD2 (5 bases). The CDR3 is 15 residues long. Germline V lookup: CDR1 SGHRS, CDR2 YFSETQ. Trimming left V 5 bases short and J 2 bases short, with 14 bases between. This CDR3 reads CASRRNPGTYNEQFF. The CDR3 coding sequence is TGCGCCAGCAGGCGCAACCCCGGGACCTACAATGAGCAGTTCTTC.

The chain employs TRBV7-9 and TRBJ1-1; 7 bases are shared with TRBD1. The trim removed 5 bases at V and 1 base at J, leaving 4 bases unmatched. The CDR3 loop spans 14 amino acids. From germline, CDR1 is SEHNR and CDR2 FQNEAQ (reference sequence). The CDR3 region is CASSPDRWNTEAFF. The CDR3 DNA reads TGTGCCAGCAGCCCGGACAGGTGGAACACTGAAGCTTTCTTT.

The chain uses TRBV15 and TRBJ1-5, with unresolved D. This CDR3 is 15 amino acids long. Germline loops: CDR1 LNHNV, CDR2 YYDKDF (reference sequence). Deletions cut 3 bases from V and 2 bases from J, with 11 bases between. In DNA form, the CDR3 reads TGTGCCACCAGCAGCCATCCGGGAGGCAATCAGCCCCAGCATTTT. This sequence encodes CATSSHPGGNQPQHF.

The chain employs TRBV7-9 and TRBJ2-2; 10 positions agree with TRBD2. Looked up from germline, CDR1 is SEHNR and CDR2 is FQNEAQ (reference sequence). Unmatched junction bases numbered 9, after V lost 7 bases and J lost 7 bases. The CDR3 is 15 amino acids. In nucleotides, the CDR3 is TGTGCCAGCATCAGAAGCGGGGGGGCCCTCGGGGAGCTGTTTTTT. It translates to CASIRSGGALGELFF.

The J gene is TRBJ2-2, the V gene TRBV7-6, with TRBD1 identical over 7 bases. V lost 1 base and J lost 7; bases outside the gene matches: 6. The CDR3 runs 15 residues. In germline, CDR1 is SGHVS, CDR2 FNYEAQ. The CDR3 region is CASSLEGAHDGELFF. As DNA, the CDR3 is TGTGCCAGCAGCTTAGAGGGGGCGCATGACGGGGAGCTGTTTTTT.

This clone was seen once. The rearrangement uses TRBV5-1 and TRBJ1-4; D possibly corresponds to TRBD1 (6 bases). Germline V gives CDR1 SGHRS, CDR2 YFSETQ. The germline V and J ends were trimmed by 7 bases and 5 bases, with 9 bases remaining between them. The CDR3 covers 12 residues. The CDR3 nucleotides read TGCGCCAGCTCGACAGGCAATGAAAAACTGTTTTTT. Encoded protein: CASSTGNEKLFF.

V is TRBV3-1 (or the pseudogene TRBV3-2) and J is TRBJ2-7; 8 nucleotides match TRBD2. Germline trimming cut 0 bases from V and 2 bases from J; bases unmatched to any gene: 9. Germline CDR1 reads LGHDT; CDR2 reads YNNKEL (reference sequence). The CDR3 consists of 17 residues. The CDR3: CASSQDSAGAYPYEQYF. CDR3 sequence (DNA): TGTGCCAGCAGCCAAGATTCAGCGGGGGCGTACCCCTACGAGCAGTACTTC.

The gene calls are TRBV10-2 and TRBJ2-7, with D possibly being TRBD1 (6 bases). The CDR3 contains 15 residues. Trimming took off 0 bases at V and 6 bases at J, with 15 bases between the two ends. Germline loops: CDR1 WSHSY, CDR2 SAAADI. Here the CDR3 DNA reads TGCGCCAGCAGTGAGTCGGGGGCCGGCAGTCGCGAGCAGTACTTC. It encodes CASSESGAGSREQYF.

The chain recombines TRBV11-2 with TRBJ2-5; no definite D call. CDR3 length: 13 amino acids. V lost 3 bases to trimming and J lost 0 bases, with 5 bases between them. CDR1 and CDR2 (germline): SGHAT, FQNNGV. CDR3 bases: TGTGCCAGCAGCTTGCGGCACCAAGAGACCCAGTACTTC. It translates to CASSLRHQETQYF.

This sequence joins TRBV4-2 and TRBJ1-4; D may be TRBD1 (6 bases). Germline loops: CDR1 LGHNA, CDR2 YNFKEQ. V lost 1 base, J lost 7 bases, and 19 bases lay in between. The CDR3 has 17 residues. The chain's CDR3 is CASSQGAGGGGGEKLFF. DNA of the CDR3: TGTGCCAGCAGCCAAGGCGCTGGAGGGGGAGGGGGTGAAAAACTGTTTTTT.

For this clone: Different DNA sequences within this sample yield the same CDR3. This CDR3 is CASSVVEGYTEAFF. CDR3 DNA sequence: TGTGCCAGCAGCGTAGTGGAGGGTTACACTGAAGCTTTCTTT. The rearrangement uses TRBV9 and TRBJ1-1, with no clear D. Germline CDR1 and CDR2: SGDLS and YYNGEE. V dropped 0 bases and J dropped 3 bases, with 9 bases sitting between them. The CDR3 covers 14 residues. Combining the CDR3 with reference TRBV9 and TRBJ1-1 gives the whole variable domain DSGVTQTPKHLITATGQRVTLRCSPRSGDLSVYWYQQSLDQGLQFLIQYYNGEERAKGNILERFSAQQFPDLHSELNLSSLELGDSALYFCASSVVEGYTEAFFGQGTRLTVV.